This TCR beta chain was sequenced for a study of siplizumab effects on memory and regulatory T cells. General study findings and limits: Researchers could not give a naive or memory phenotype to roughly 75-95% of proliferating CD4+ or CD8+ clones. Confirmatory evidence of suppressive function in proliferating siplizumab-culture Tregs was not obtained.

After removal of 4 bases from V and 7 bases from J, the junction contained 9 bases not matched to a gene. Germline assignment: CDR1 SGHTA and CDR2 FQGNSA. The CDR3 is 15 residues long. Produced via immunoSEQ multiplex PCR; TCRdb's table is partial and in-frame only. The data show 50,000 or so clones, more than 80% seen once. As for this clone: What it recognizes is unknown.

The TCR comes from a human donor in good health. Sequencing was performed on CD8+ T cells sorted from blood. V usage is TRBV7-2 and J usage is TRBJ2-7, with TRBD2 matching over 11 bases. CDR3 amino acids: CASSSLAGGRGEQYF. DNA of the CDR3: TGTGCCAGCAGCTCGCTAGCGGGAGGCCGTGGAGAGCAGTACTTC.